This passage covers 6 T cell receptor beta chains from one sample sequenced in a study of tumor and adjacent non-tumor tissue in lung cancer. TCRbeta libraries were built with three rounds of nested PCR, modified from ARM-PCR. TCRdb passed the multiplex PCR reads through MiXCR, listing each CDR3 protein once. The table includes tens of thousands of distinct CDR3 sequences, roughly two thirds detected once. This sample's RNA came from whole unsorted tissue. This non-tumor lung sample came from over 3 cm beyond the tumor edge. Sequencing was carried out using distant non-tumor lung tissue. Receptor source: a woman aged 40 to 55 with non-small cell lung cancer.

Worth noting for this clonotype: Possible read error: a much larger clone is one base away. The chain is built from TRBV7-9 and TRBJ2-3; possibly TRBD1 or TRBD2 for D (6 bases each). The germline V and J ends were trimmed by 8 bases and 5 bases, with 20 bases remaining between them. CDR3 size: 15 residues. Germline loops: CDR1 SEHNR, CDR2 FQNEAQ (reference sequence). CDR3 coding DNA: TGTGCCAGCTCCAGGAGGGGGGCCGGGGAAGATACGCAGTATTTT. Its protein is CASSRRGAGEDTQYF.

The J gene is TRBJ1-5, the V gene TRBV11-2; D call uncertain. The CDR3 is made up of 13 amino acids. The V end lost 2 bases, the J end lost 10 bases, and 12 bases lay between the germline ends. Germline loops: CDR1 SGHAT, CDR2 FQNNGV. CDR3 nucleotides: TGTGCCAGCAGCTTAATGAGAGGGTGTCCCCAGCATTTT. This codes for CASSLMRGCPQHF. Variable domain in full (rest from reference TRBV11-2 and TRBJ1-5): EAGVAQSPRYKIIEKRQSVAFWCNPISGHATLYWYQQILGQGPKLLIQFQNNGVVDDSQLPKDRFSAERLKGVDSTLKIQPAKLEDSAVYLCASSLMRGCPQHFGDGTRLSIL.

Concerning this clonotype itself: Sequence at one end of the junction differs from germline and may be a read error. The rearrangement links TRBV6-5 to TRBJ1-1, with D hard to call. The CDR3 has 13 amino acids. The germline gives CDR1 MNHEY, CDR2 SVGAGI. The CDR3 spells CASNNGPAQEAYF. The DNA of the CDR3 is TGTGCCAGCAACAATGGGCCAGCCCAAGAAGCTTACTTT.

This clonotype appeared once. The junction departs from germline at one end; a sequencing error may be responsible. The chain carries TRBV6-5 and TRBJ1-1, with D maybe TRBD1 (5 bases). Germline values: CDR1 MNHEY, CDR2 SVGAGI. The CDR3 is 15 amino acids. The DNA of the CDR3 is TGTGCCAGCCGACAATCCACCTGGGGCAGCACTGAAGCTTCATTT. It yields the protein CASRQSTWGSTEASF.

The chain joins TRBV6-1 to TRBJ2-3; D perhaps matches TRBD2 (5 bases). CDR3 length: 11 residues. Trimming took off 9 bases at V and 6 bases at J, with 10 bases between the two ends. Germline values: CDR1 MNHNS, CDR2 SASEGT. CDR3 bases: TGTGCCAGTATCGGGGTTGATACGCAGTATTTT. Translated: CASIGVDTQYF.

The chain recombines TRBV11-2 with TRBJ2-7; 8 bases align to TRBD1. The CDR3 is 16 residues long. Germline V CDR1 and CDR2: SGHAT, FQNNGV. The V segment lost 3 bases and the J segment 2 bases; nucleotides outside the gene matches: 9. The CDR3 coding sequence is TGTGCCAGCAGCTTGGGTCCCCGGGGACAGGCCTACGAGCAGTACTTC. It specifies CASSLGPRGQAYEQYF. Based on the CDR3 plus reference TRBV11-2 and TRBJ2-7, the full variable domain is EAGVAQSPRYKIIEKRQSVAFWCNPISGHATLYWYQQILGQGPKLLIQFQNNGVVDDSQLPKDRFSAERLKGVDSTLKIQPAKLEDSAVYLCASSLGPRGQAYEQYFGPGTRLTVT.